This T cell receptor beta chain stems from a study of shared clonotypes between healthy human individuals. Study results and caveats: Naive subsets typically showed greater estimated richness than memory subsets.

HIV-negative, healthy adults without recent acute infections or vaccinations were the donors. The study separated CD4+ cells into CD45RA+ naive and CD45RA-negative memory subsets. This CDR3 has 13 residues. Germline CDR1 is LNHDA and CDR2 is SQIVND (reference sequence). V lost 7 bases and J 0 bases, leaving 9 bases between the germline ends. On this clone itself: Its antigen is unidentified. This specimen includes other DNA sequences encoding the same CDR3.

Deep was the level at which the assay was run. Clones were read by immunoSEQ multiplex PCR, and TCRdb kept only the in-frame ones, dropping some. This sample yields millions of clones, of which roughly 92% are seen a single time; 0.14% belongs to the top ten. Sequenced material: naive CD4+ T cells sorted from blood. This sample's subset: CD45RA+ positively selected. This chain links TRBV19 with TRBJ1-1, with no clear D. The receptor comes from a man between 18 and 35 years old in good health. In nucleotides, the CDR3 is TGTGCCAGTAACCGGCAGTTGAACACTGAAGCTTTCTTT. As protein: CASNRQLNTEAFF. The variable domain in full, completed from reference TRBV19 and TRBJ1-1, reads DGGITQSPKYLFRKEGQNVTLSCEQNLNHDAMYWYRQDPGQGLRLIYYSQIVNDFQKGDIAEGYSVSREKKESFPLTVTSAQKNPTAFYLCASNRQLNTEAFFGQGTRLTVV.